The present entry profiles one TCR beta chain with its context. The data were taken from a study of OX40 agonist ivuxolimab in advanced cancers. Clones were read by immunoSEQ multiplex PCR, and TCRdb kept only the in-frame ones, dropping some. The sample gives about 94,000 clones, 92% of which show up once; 3% to 4% is in the top ten. This CDR3 has 15 residues. J gave up 0 bases and V 2 bases, and 1 base lay outside the gene matches. Germline lookup yields CDR1 MNHEY and CDR2 SMNVEV (reference sequence). The receptor was isolated from an adult with an advanced solid tumor such as melanoma, head and neck, liver or kidney cancer. Sequencing was performed on CD4+ or CD8+ T cells sorted from blood, taken in a trial of the OX40 agonist ivuxolimab. The chain links TRBV27 to TRBJ2-4; 7 positions match TRBD1. CDR3: CASSLNRGAKNIQYF. As DNA, the CDR3 is TGTGCCAGCAGTTTAAACAGGGGAGCCAAAAACATTCAGTACTTC.